This is a list of T cell receptor beta chains from one sample in a study of early T cells in non-severe SARS-CoV-2 infection. MiXCR, run by TCRdb on the 5' RACE reads, gives a single entry per CDR3 protein. This sample has 60,000 to 65,000 distinct CDR3 sequences; roughly 8.2% occur once, and the top ten carry about an eighth. Sequences were derived from whole blood, sampled at baseline. The receptors stem from an adult who was a healthcare worker with PCR-confirmed SARS-CoV-2 infection or an uninfected control (not recorded which). CDR3s include the opening cysteine and the closing phenylalanine or tryptophan. Each record gives: clone size, V gene, J gene, D gene, CDR3 protein, CDR3 DNA. The D gene is left open where the match is weak. Not every row has a clone size; where given, it reads once, few, many or a size class.

abundance: few; v_gene: TRBV5-1; j_gene: TRBJ2-1; d_gene: TRBD2; CDR3aa: CASRLAVYNEQFF; CDR3nt: TGCGCCAGCAGGCTAGCGGTTTACAATGAGCAGTTCTTC
abundance: few; v_gene: TRBV18; j_gene: TRBJ1-6; d_gene: NA; CDR3aa: CASSPLAADDNSPLHF; CDR3nt: TGTGCCAGCTCACCACTGGCGGCAGACGATAATTCACCCCTCCACTTT
abundance: few; v_gene: TRBV11-2; j_gene: TRBJ1-1; d_gene: NA; CDR3aa: CASSLTAGTVLGAEAFF; CDR3nt: TGTGCCAGCAGCTTAACGGCAGGGACTGTCTTGGGCGCTGAAGCTTTCTTT
abundance: NA; v_gene: TRBV11-2; j_gene: TRBJ2-2; d_gene: NA; CDR3aa: CASSPHGVGELFF; CDR3nt: TGTGCCAGCAGCCCCCATGGGGTGGGGGAGCTGTTTTTT
abundance: NA; v_gene: TRBV7-2; j_gene: TRBJ1-4; d_gene: TRBD1; CDR3aa: CASSLWDRVNEKLFF; CDR3nt: TGTGCCAGCAGCTTATGGGACAGGGTAAATGAAAAACTGTTTTTT
abundance: NA; v_gene: TRBV5-4; j_gene: TRBJ1-6; d_gene: NA; CDR3aa: CASSPDSSLNSPLHF; CDR3nt: TGTGCCAGCAGCCCCGACAGTTCCCTTAATTCACCCCTCCACTTT
abundance: many; v_gene: TRBV6-5; j_gene: TRBJ1-2; d_gene: TRBD1; CDR3aa: CASSYGQGVTGHYGYTF; CDR3nt: TGTGCCAGCAGTTACGGTCAGGGGGTGACGGGACACTATGGCTACACCTTC
abundance: few; v_gene: TRBV4-3; j_gene: TRBJ2-7; d_gene: TRBD2; CDR3aa: CASSQDVAGGSHEQYF; CDR3nt: TGCGCCAGCAGCCAAGATGTGGCGGGAGGTAGCCACGAGCAGTACTTC
abundance: NA; v_gene: TRBV18; j_gene: TRBJ1-3; d_gene: NA; CDR3aa: CVSSLTGTAGNTIYF; CDR3nt: TGTGTCAGCTCGCTTACAGGGACGGCTGGAAACACCATATATTTT
abundance: many; v_gene: TRBV19; j_gene: TRBJ2-1; d_gene: NA; CDR3aa: CASSAVTEQFF; CDR3nt: TGTGCCAGTAGCGCGGTGACTGAGCAGTTCTTC
abundance: many; v_gene: TRBV6-4; j_gene: TRBJ2-1; d_gene: NA; CDR3aa: CASSVEARDEQFF; CDR3nt: TGTGCCAGCAGTGTGGAAGCGAGGGATGAGCAGTTCTTC
abundance: NA; v_gene: TRBV2; j_gene: TRBJ2-7; d_gene: TRBD2; CDR3aa: CATNREGVNEQYF; CDR3nt: TGTGCCACAAATCGGGAGGGGGTAAACGAGCAGTACTTC
abundance: NA; v_gene: TRBV7-9; j_gene: TRBJ1-6; d_gene: NA; CDR3aa: CASSLNPESLHF; CDR3nt: TGTGCCAGCAGCTTAAACCCGGAATCCCTCCACTTT
abundance: NA; v_gene: TRBV10-3; j_gene: TRBJ2-7; d_gene: TRBD1; CDR3aa: CAISGQGVAYEQYF; CDR3nt: TGTGCCATCAGTGGACAGGGGGTAGCCTACGAGCAGTACTTC
abundance: many; v_gene: TRBV11-2; j_gene: TRBJ1-2; d_gene: TRBD1; CDR3aa: CASSLAARDSYGYTF; CDR3nt: TGTGCCAGCAGCTTAGCGGCGAGGGACAGCTATGGCTACACCTTC
abundance: NA; v_gene: TRBV5-5; j_gene: TRBJ1-1; d_gene: TRBD1; CDR3aa: CASSWTGDTEAFF; CDR3nt: TGTGCCAGCAGCTGGACAGGGGACACTGAAGCTTTCTTT
abundance: many; v_gene: TRBV19; j_gene: TRBJ2-2; d_gene: TRBD1; CDR3aa: CASSSYRGRRDTGELFF; CDR3nt: TGTGCCAGTAGTTCCTACAGGGGTAGGCGGGACACCGGGGAGCTGTTTTTT
abundance: once; v_gene: TRBV4-3; j_gene: TRBJ1-2; d_gene: NA; CDR3aa: CASSQANYGYTF; CDR3nt: TGCGCCAGCAGCCAAGCCAATTATGGCTACACCTTC
abundance: NA; v_gene: TRBV20-1; j_gene: TRBJ2-7; d_gene: NA; CDR3aa: CSAAPGSTFEQYF; CDR3nt: TGCAGTGCTGCCCCGGGATCGACCTTCGAGCAGTACTTC
abundance: many; v_gene: TRBV6-5; j_gene: TRBJ2-1; d_gene: TRBD1; CDR3aa: CASSQDRVSAGNEQFF; CDR3nt: TGTGCCAGCAGTCAAGACAGGGTTTCCGCAGGCAATGAGCAGTTCTTC
abundance: many; v_gene: TRBV7-2; j_gene: TRBJ2-7; d_gene: TRBD2; CDR3aa: CASSLWTSGYEQYF; CDR3nt: TGTGCCAGCAGCCTTTGGACTAGCGGGTACGAGCAGTACTTC
abundance: many; v_gene: TRBV29-1; j_gene: TRBJ1-1; d_gene: TRBD1; CDR3aa: CSVTGTGVGNAEAFF; CDR3nt: TGCAGCGTAACCGGGACAGGGGTCGGGAACGCTGAAGCTTTCTTT
abundance: many; v_gene: TRBV6-5; j_gene: TRBJ1-6; d_gene: NA; CDR3aa: CASRRGRDSPLHF; CDR3nt: TGTGCCAGCAGGCGGGGGAGGGATTCACCCCTCCACTTT
abundance: few; v_gene: TRBV7-6; j_gene: TRBJ1-2; d_gene: NA; CDR3aa: CASSPSPGNYGYTF; CDR3nt: TGTGCCAGCAGCCCTAGTCCAGGAAACTATGGCTACACCTTC